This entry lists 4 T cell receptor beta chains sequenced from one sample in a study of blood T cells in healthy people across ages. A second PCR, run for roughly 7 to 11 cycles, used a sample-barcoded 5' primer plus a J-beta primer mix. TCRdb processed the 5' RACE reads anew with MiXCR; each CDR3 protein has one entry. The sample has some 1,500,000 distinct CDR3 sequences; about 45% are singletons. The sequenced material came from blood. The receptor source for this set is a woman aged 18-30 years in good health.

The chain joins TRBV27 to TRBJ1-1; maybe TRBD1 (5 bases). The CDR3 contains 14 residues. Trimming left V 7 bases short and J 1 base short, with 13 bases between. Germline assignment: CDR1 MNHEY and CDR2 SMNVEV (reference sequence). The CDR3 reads CASKSLGANTEAFF. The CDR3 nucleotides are TGTGCCAGCAAATCCCTCGGGGCGAACACTGAAGCTTTCTTT.

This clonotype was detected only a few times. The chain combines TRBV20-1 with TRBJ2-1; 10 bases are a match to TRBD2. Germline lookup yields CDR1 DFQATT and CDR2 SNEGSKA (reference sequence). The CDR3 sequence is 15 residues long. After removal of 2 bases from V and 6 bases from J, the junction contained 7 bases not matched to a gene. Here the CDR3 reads CSARSPSGSGNEQFF. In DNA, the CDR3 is TGCAGTGCTAGAAGTCCTAGCGGGAGTGGCAATGAGCAGTTCTTC.

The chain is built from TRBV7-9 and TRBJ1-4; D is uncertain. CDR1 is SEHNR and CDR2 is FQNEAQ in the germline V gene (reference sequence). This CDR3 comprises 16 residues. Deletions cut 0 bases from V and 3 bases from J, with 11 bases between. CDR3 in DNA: TGTGCCAGCAGCTTAGCCTTAAGGAGGGCTAATGAAAAACTGTTTTTT. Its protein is CASSLALRRANEKLFF.

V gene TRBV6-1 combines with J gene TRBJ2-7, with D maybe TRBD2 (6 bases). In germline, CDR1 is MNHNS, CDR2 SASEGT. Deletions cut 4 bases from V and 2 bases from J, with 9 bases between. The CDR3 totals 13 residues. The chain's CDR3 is CASSGGVAYEQYF. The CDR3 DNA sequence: TGTGCCAGCAGTGGGGGGGTTGCCTACGAGCAGTACTTC.